This T cell receptor (beta chain) was sequenced in a study of cytotoxic CD8 clonotypes in ibrutinib-treated CLL. Study-level information: The patient breakdown showed more than nine relapsed/refractory and about 16 treatment-naive cases, with some 18 IGHV unmutated. It was after a median approximately twelve months of treatment, range 6 to 36, that response samples were taken.

This clone has a count of ten or more. What it recognizes is unknown. The method was immunoSEQ multiplex PCR; TCRdb's version includes in-frame clones alone and lacks a portion of them. In the table there are around 330,000 clones, over 55% of which are singletons. Overall study results and limits: Circulating CD8+ T-cell counts were tracked by baseline clonality, which exceeded that of age-matched healthy donors. Public clonotypes proved infrequent, and on treatment they shrank or remained steady.

The CDR3 extends over 14 amino acids. Looked up from germline, CDR1 is LNHDA and CDR2 is SQIVND (reference sequence). The V end was cut by 6 bases, the J end by 5 bases, with 11 bases between. The sample here was PBMCs, taken after 36 months of ibrutinib treatment. The sequence came from a human donor with chronic lymphocytic leukemia. This chain uses TRBV19 with TRBJ1-6; D is perhaps TRBD1 (5 bases). CDR3 nucleotides: TGTGCCAGTAGCATGGCGACAGATAATTCACCCCTCCACTTT. Amino acids: CASSMATDNSPLHF.